At least ten counts were recorded for the clone carrying this T cell receptor (beta chain). What it binds is unknown. This sample is part of a study of Graves' ophthalmopathy and Graves' hyperthyroidism. Study-wide results and caveats: Blood also carried most expanded thyroid clonotypes exceeding 0.001 frequency. The study's model predicted ophthalmopathy progression at 65% to 71% sensitivity and about 78% specificity.

Ophthalmopathy donors were characterized by moderate-to-severe activity, CAS of at least 3, NOSPECS of at least 4, and duration under 3 months. Between the trimmed V and J ends, which lost 0 bases and 5 bases, there was a span of 11 bases. Per germline, CDR1 LNHNV and CDR2 YYDKDF (reference sequence). CDR3 length equals 15 residues. CDR3 regions of TCR beta were amplified from RNA transcripts. The library came from an HTBI-primed first-round RT-PCR and a second-round multiplex PCR. TCRdb re-derived calls from the multiplex PCR reads in MiXCR, one entry per CDR3 protein. Of about 400,000 distinct CDR3 sequences in the sample, around 19% were seen once.

The sequenced sample was peripheral blood. V gene TRBV15 combines with J gene TRBJ1-5, with D possibly TRBD1 on 5 matching bases. The receptor's source is a woman between 18 and 29 years old with Graves' ophthalmopathy. This CDR3 reads CATSRDPRGYQPQHF. The CDR3 coding sequence is TGTGCCACCAGCAGAGATCCGAGGGGTTATCAGCCCCAGCATTTT.